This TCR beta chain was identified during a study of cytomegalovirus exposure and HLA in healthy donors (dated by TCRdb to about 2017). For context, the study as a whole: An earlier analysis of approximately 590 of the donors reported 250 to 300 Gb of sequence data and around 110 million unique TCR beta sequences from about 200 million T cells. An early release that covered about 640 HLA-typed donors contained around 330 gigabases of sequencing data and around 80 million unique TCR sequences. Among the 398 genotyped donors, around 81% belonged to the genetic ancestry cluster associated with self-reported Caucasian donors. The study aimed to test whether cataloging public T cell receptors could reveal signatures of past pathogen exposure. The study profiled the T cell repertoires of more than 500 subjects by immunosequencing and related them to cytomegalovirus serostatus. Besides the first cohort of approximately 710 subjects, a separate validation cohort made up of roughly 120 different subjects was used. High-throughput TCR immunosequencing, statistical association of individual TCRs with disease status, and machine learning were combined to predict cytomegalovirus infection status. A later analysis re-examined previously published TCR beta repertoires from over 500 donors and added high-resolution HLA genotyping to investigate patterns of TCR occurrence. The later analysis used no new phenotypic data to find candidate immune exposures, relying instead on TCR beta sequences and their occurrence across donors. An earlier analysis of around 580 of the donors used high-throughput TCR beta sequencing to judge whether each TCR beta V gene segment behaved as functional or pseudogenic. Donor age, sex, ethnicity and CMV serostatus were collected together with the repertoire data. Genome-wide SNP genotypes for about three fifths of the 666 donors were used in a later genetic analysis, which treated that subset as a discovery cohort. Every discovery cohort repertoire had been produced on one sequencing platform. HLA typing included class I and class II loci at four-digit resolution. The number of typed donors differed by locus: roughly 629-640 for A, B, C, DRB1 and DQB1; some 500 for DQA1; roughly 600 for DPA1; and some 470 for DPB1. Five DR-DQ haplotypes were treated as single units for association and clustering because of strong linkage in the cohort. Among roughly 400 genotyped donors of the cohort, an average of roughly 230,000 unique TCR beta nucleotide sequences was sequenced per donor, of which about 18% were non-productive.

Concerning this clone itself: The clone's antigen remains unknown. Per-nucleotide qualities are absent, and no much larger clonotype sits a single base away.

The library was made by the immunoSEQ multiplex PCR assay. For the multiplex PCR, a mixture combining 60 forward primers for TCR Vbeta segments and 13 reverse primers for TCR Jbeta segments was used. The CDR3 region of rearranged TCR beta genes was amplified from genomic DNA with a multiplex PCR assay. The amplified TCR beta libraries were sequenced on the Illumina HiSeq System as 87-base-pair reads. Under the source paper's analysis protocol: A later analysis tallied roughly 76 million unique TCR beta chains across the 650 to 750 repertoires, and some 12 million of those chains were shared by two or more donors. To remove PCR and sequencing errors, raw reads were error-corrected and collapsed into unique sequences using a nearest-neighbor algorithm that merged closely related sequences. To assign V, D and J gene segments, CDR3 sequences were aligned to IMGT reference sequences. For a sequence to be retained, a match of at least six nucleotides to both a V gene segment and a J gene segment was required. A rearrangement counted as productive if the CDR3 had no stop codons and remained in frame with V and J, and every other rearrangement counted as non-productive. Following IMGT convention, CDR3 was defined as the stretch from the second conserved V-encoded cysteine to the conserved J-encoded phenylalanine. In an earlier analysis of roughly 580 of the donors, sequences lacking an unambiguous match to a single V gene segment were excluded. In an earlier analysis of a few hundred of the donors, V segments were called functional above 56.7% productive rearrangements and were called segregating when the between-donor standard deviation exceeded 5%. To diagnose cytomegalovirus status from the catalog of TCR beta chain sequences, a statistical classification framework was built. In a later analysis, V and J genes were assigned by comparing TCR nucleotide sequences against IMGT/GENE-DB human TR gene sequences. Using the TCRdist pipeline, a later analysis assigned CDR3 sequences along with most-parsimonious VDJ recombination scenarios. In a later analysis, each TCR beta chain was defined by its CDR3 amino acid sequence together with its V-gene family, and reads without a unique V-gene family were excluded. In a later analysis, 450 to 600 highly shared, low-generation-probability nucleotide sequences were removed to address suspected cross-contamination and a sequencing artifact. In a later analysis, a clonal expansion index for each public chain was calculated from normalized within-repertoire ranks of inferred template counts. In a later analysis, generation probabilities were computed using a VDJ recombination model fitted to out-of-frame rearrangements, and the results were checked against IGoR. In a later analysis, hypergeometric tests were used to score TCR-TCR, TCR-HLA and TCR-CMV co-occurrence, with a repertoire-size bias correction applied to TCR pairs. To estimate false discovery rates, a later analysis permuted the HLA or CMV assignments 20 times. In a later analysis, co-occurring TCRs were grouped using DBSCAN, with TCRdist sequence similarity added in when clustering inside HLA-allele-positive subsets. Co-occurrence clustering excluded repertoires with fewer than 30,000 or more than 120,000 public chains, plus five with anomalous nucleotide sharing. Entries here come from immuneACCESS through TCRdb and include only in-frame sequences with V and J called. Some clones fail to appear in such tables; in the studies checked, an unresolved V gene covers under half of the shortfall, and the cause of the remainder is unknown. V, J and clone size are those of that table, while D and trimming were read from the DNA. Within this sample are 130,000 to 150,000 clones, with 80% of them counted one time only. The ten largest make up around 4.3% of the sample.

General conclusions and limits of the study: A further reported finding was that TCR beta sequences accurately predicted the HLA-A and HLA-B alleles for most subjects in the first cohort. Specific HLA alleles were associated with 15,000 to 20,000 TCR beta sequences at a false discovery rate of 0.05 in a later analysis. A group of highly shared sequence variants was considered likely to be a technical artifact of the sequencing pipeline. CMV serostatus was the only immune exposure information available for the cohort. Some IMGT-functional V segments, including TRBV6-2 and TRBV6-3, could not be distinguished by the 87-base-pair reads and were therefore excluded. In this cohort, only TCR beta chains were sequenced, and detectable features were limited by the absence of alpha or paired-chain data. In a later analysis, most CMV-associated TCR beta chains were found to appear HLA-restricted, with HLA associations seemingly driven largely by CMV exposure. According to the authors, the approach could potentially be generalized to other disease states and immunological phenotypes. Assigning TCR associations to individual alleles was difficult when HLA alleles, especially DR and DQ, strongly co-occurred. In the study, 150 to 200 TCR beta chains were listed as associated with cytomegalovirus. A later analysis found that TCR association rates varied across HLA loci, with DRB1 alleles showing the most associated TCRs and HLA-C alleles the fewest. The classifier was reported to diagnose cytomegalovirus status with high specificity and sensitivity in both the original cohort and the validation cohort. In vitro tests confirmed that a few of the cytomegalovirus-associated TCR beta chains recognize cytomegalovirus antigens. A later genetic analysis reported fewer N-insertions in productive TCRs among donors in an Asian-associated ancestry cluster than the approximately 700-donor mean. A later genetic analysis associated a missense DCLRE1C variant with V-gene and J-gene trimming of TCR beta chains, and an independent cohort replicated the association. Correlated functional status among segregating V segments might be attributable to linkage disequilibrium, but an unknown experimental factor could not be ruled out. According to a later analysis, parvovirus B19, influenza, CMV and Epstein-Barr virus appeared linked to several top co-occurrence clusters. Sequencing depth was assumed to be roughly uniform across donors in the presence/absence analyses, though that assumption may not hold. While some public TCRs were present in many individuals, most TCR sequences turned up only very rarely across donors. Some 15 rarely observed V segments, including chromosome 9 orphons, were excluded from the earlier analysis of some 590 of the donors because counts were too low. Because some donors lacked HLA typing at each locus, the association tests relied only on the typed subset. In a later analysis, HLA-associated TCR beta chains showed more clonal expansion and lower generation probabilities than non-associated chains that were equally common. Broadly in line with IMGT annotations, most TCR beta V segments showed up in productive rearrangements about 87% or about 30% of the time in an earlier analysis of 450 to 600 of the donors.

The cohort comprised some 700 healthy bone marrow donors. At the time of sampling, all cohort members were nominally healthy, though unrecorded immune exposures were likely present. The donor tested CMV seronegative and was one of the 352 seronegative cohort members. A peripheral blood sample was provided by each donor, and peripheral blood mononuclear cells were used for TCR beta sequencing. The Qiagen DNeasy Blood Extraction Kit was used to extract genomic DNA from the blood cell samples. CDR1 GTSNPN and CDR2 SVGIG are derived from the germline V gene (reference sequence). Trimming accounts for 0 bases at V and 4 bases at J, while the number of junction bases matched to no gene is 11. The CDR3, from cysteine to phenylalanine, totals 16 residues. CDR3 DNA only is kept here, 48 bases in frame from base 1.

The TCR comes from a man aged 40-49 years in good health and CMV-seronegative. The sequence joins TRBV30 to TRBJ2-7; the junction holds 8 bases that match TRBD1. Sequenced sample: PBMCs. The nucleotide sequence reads TGTGCCTGGAGTGTACGGAACAGGGGGGTTTGGTACGAGCAGTACTTC. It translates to CAWSVRNRGVWYEQYF.